A selection of T cell receptor beta chains follows, all from one sample in a study of blood T cell repertoires in COVID-19. Assay used: immunoSEQ multiplex PCR; TCRdb lists only in-frame clones, some missing. The data show roughly 300,000 clones, 92% seen once. Sequenced input: PBMCs or T cells enriched from blood (not recorded which). These receptors were collected from a woman in her twenties or thirties who had recovered from COVID-19. Both conserved end residues are part of each CDR3. Each record gives: clone size, J gene, V gene, D gene, CDR3 DNA, CDR3 protein. The D gene is left open where the match is weak. Size is omitted from some rows. Given values are once, few, many or a class for expanded clones.

clone size: .
J gene: TRBJ2-3
V gene: TRBV4-1
D gene: .
CDR3 DNA: TGCGCCAGCAGCCAAGGGTCCCTTCTAGGTTGGCGGGCGGGCGATACGCAGTATTTT
CDR3 protein: CASSQGSLLGWRAGDTQYF

clone size: .
J gene: TRBJ1-6
V gene: TRBV3-1/TRBV3-2
D gene: TRBD1
CDR3 DNA: TGTGCCAGCAGCCACACCGGGACAGGGGATTCACCCCTCCACTTT
CDR3 protein: CASSHTGTGDSPLHF

clone size: few
J gene: TRBJ2-2
V gene: TRBV11-2
D gene: .
CDR3 DNA: TGTGCCAGCACCCGCCGGGAGTTGCGCGGGGAGCTGTTTTTT
CDR3 protein: CASTRRELRGELFF

clone size: .
J gene: TRBJ2-7
V gene: TRBV27
D gene: TRBD2
CDR3 DNA: TGTGCCAGCAGTTTGGGAGGGCTCGAGCAGTACTTC
CDR3 protein: CASSLGGLEQYF

clone size: .
J gene: TRBJ1-2
V gene: TRBV6-5
D gene: .
CDR3 DNA: TGTGCCAGCACCCTAAGCGCGGGGCCATATGGCTACACCTTC
CDR3 protein: CASTLSAGPYGYTF

clone size: .
J gene: TRBJ2-1
V gene: TRBV7-9
D gene: TRBD2
CDR3 DNA: TGTGCCAGCAGCCAACTTGGACTAGCGGGAGTGGCTGGGGAGCAGTTCTTC
CDR3 protein: CASSQLGLAGVAGEQFF

clone size: .
J gene: TRBJ1-1
V gene: TRBV11-2
D gene: .
CDR3 DNA: TGTGCCAGCGCTGCAACAACGAACACTGAAGCTTTCTTT
CDR3 protein: CASAATTNTEAFF

clone size: .
J gene: TRBJ1-4
V gene: TRBV7-2
D gene: .
CDR3 DNA: TGTGCCAGCAGCTCACCAGGGGATGCGGCTAGTAATGAAAAACTGTTTTTT
CDR3 protein: CASSSPGDAASNEKLFF

clone size: .
J gene: TRBJ2-5
V gene: TRBV5-1
D gene: .
CDR3 DNA: TGCGCCAGCAGCTTGGGGCAGGGGAGAAAGACCCAGTACTTC
CDR3 protein: CASSLGQGRKTQYF

clone size: .
J gene: TRBJ2-7
V gene: TRBV7-2
D gene: .
CDR3 DNA: TGTGCCAGCAGCTTAGAATGGCCGGGAGTACCGGGAGAGCAGTACTTC
CDR3 protein: CASSLEWPGVPGEQYF

clone size: .
J gene: TRBJ1-2
V gene: TRBV4-1
D gene: TRBD1
CDR3 DNA: TGCGCCAGCAGCCAAAGGGACAGGGGCCCCTATGGCTACACCTTC
CDR3 protein: CASSQRDRGPYGYTF

clone size: .
J gene: TRBJ1-1
V gene: TRBV12-1
D gene: .
CDR3 DNA: TGTGCCAGCAGCTTTTTACAGATTGAAGCTTTCTTT
CDR3 protein: CASSFLQIEAFF

clone size: .
J gene: TRBJ1-4
V gene: TRBV29-1
D gene: TRBD1
CDR3 DNA: TGCAGCGCAGAGGACAGGGCAGGTGAAAAACTGTTTTTT
CDR3 protein: CSAEDRAGEKLFF

clone size: .
J gene: TRBJ1-4
V gene: TRBV5-1
D gene: .
CDR3 DNA: TGCGCCAGCAGCTTGACTCCTAATGAAAAACTGTTTTTT
CDR3 protein: CASSLTPNEKLFF

clone size: few
J gene: TRBJ1-3
V gene: TRBV27
D gene: .
CDR3 DNA: TGTGCCAGCAGTTTCGGGGGGTCTGGAAACACCATATATTTT
CDR3 protein: CASSFGGSGNTIYF

clone size: .
J gene: TRBJ1-2
V gene: TRBV10-1
D gene: .
CDR3 DNA: TGCGCCAGCGACAGAACCTATGGCTACACCTTC
CDR3 protein: CASDRTYGYTF

clone size: .
J gene: TRBJ1-5
V gene: TRBV24-1
D gene: .
CDR3 DNA: TGTGCCACCAGTGACTCACAGGGCTCGAGCAATCAGCCCCAGCATTTT
CDR3 protein: CATSDSQGSSNQPQHF

clone size: .
J gene: TRBJ2-1
V gene: TRBV12-5
D gene: TRBD2
CDR3 DNA: TGTGCTAGTGGTTTGGGACACGGGACTAGGAGCAATGAGCAGTTCTTC
CDR3 protein: CASGLGHGTRSNEQFF

clone size: .
J gene: TRBJ1-1
V gene: TRBV24-1
D gene: TRBD1
CDR3 DNA: TGTGCCACCAGTGAGGTACAGGGGGCAGGCACTGAAGCTTTCTTT
CDR3 protein: CATSEVQGAGTEAFF

clone size: .
J gene: TRBJ2-7
V gene: TRBV7-2
D gene: TRBD1
CDR3 DNA: TGTGCCAGCAGCCCCTGGACAGGGGGCTCCTACGAGCAGTACTTC
CDR3 protein: CASSPWTGGSYEQYF

clone size: .
J gene: TRBJ2-1
V gene: TRBV5-1
D gene: .
CDR3 DNA: TGCGCCAGCAGCTTGGGCCAGGGATCCTACAATGAGCAGTTCTTC
CDR3 protein: CASSLGQGSYNEQFF

clone size: .
J gene: TRBJ1-5
V gene: TRBV4-3
D gene: TRBD1
CDR3 DNA: TGCGCCAGCAGCCAGGACAGGGACGGAGGATGGCCCCAGCATTTT
CDR3 protein: CASSQDRDGGWPQHF

clone size: .
J gene: TRBJ1-1
V gene: TRBV19
D gene: .
CDR3 DNA: TGTGCCAGTAAACTACAGGGCCGGAACACTGAAGCTTTCTTT
CDR3 protein: CASKLQGRNTEAFF

clone size: once
J gene: TRBJ2-3
V gene: TRBV3-1/TRBV3-2
D gene: .
CDR3 DNA: TGTGCCAGCAGCCCGTCAGGCAGAGGGTCTGCAGATACGCAGTATTTT
CDR3 protein: CASSPSGRGSADTQYF

clone size: .
J gene: TRBJ2-5
V gene: TRBV4-2
D gene: TRBD2
CDR3 DNA: TGTGCCAGCAGCCAAGGGACTAGCGGGGGGTTTGGGCAAGAGACCCAGTACTTC
CDR3 protein: CASSQGTSGGFGQETQYF

clone size: .
J gene: TRBJ2-5
V gene: TRBV24-1
D gene: TRBD1
CDR3 DNA: TGTGCCACCAGTGATTCCCGGCAGGGGGAAGAGACCCAGTACTTC
CDR3 protein: CATSDSRQGEETQYF

clone size: .
J gene: TRBJ1-2
V gene: TRBV4-1
D gene: .
CDR3 DNA: TGCGCCAGCAGCCAAGATCAAGGACAGTACTATGGCTACACCTTC
CDR3 protein: CASSQDQGQYYGYTF

clone size: once
J gene: TRBJ1-2
V gene: TRBV19
D gene: .
CDR3 DNA: TGTGCCAGTAGTGCAGGGATGGGGAACTATGGCTACACCTTC
CDR3 protein: CASSAGMGNYGYTF

clone size: few
J gene: TRBJ1-1
V gene: TRBV28
D gene: TRBD1
CDR3 DNA: TGTGCCAGCAGTTTAAGGAACAGGGGGCTTTCGAGATATCAAATGAACACTGAAGCTTTCTTT
CDR3 protein: CASSLRNRGLSRYQMNTEAFF

clone size: .
J gene: TRBJ1-2
V gene: TRBV28
D gene: .
CDR3 DNA: TGTGCCAGCGGCAGGGGAGGCTACACCTTC
CDR3 protein: CASGRGGYTF

clone size: once
J gene: TRBJ2-2
V gene: TRBV7-9
D gene: TRBD2
CDR3 DNA: TGTGCCAGCAGCCCAGGGACTAGCGGGACCGGGGAGCTGTTTTTT
CDR3 protein: CASSPGTSGTGELFF

clone size: .
J gene: TRBJ1-5
V gene: TRBV19
D gene: .
CDR3 DNA: TGTGCCAGTACTAGACGGGGCAATCAGCCCCAGCATTTT
CDR3 protein: CASTRRGNQPQHF

clone size: once
J gene: TRBJ1-2
V gene: TRBV28
D gene: .
CDR3 DNA: TGTGCCAGCAGGGAATACCAGGGTATTTACTATGGCTACACCTTC
CDR3 protein: CASREYQGIYYGYTF

clone size: .
J gene: TRBJ2-1
V gene: TRBV6-5
D gene: TRBD1
CDR3 DNA: TGTGCCAGCAGGGTTCGACAGGGTTTCAACAATGAGCAGTTCTTC
CDR3 protein: CASRVRQGFNNEQFF

clone size: .
J gene: TRBJ2-1
V gene: TRBV28
D gene: .
CDR3 DNA: TGTGCCAGCAGTTTACAGGGGCCCCACAATGAGCAGTTCTTC
CDR3 protein: CASSLQGPHNEQFF

clone size: .
J gene: TRBJ1-2
V gene: TRBV27
D gene: .
CDR3 DNA: TGTGCCAGCAGTTTAATAGGGGCGGTGGACTACACCTTC
CDR3 protein: CASSLIGAVDYTF

clone size: .
J gene: TRBJ1-1
V gene: TRBV6-5
D gene: .
CDR3 DNA: TGTGCCAGCGCGGACAGCCCGGGCACTGAAGCTTTCTTT
CDR3 protein: CASADSPGTEAFF

clone size: once
J gene: TRBJ2-5
V gene: TRBV24-1
D gene: TRBD1
CDR3 DNA: TGTGCCACCAGTGATCTACTGGGACAGCAAGAGACCCAGTACTTC
CDR3 protein: CATSDLLGQQETQYF

clone size: .
J gene: TRBJ1-1
V gene: TRBV19
D gene: .
CDR3 DNA: TGTGCCAGTAGTAATCAGGGCACTTTAAACACTGAAGCTTTCTTT
CDR3 protein: CASSNQGTLNTEAFF